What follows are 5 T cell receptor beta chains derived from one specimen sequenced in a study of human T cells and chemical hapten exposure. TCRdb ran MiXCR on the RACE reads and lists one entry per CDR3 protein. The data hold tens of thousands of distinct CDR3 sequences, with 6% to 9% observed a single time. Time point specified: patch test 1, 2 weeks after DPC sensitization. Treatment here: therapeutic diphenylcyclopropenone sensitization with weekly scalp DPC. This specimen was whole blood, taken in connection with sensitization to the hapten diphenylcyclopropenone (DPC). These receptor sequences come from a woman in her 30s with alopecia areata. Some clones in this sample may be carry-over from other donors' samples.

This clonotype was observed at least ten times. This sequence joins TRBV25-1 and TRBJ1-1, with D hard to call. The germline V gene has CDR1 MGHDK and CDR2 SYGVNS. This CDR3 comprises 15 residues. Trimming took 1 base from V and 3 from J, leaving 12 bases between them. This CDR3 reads CASSESGPADTEAFF. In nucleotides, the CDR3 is TGTGCCAGCAGTGAATCCGGGCCAGCAGACACTGAAGCTTTCTTT.

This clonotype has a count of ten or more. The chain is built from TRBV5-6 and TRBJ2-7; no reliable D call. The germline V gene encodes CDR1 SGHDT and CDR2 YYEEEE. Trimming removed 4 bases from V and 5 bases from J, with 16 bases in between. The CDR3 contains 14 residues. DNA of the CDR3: TGTGCCAGCAGCCTGCGACAAGACATCGACGAGCAGTACTTC. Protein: CASSLRQDIDEQYF. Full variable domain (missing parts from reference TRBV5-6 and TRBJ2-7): DAGVTQSPTHLIKTRGQQVTLRCSPKSGHDTVSWYQQALGQGPQFIFQYYEEEERQRGNFPDRFSGHQFPNYSSELNVNALLLGDSALYLCASSLRQDIDEQYFGPGTRLTVT.

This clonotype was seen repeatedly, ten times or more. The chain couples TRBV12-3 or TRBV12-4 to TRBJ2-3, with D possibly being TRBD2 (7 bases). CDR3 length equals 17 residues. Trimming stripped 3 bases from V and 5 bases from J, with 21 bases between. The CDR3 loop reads CASSLRGLSSPQDTQYF. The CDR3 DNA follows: TGTGCCAGCAGTTTGCGGGGGCTTAGCAGCCCACAAGATACGCAGTATTTT.

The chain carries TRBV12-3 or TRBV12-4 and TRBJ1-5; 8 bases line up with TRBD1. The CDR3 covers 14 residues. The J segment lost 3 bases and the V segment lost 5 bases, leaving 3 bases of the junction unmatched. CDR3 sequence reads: CASSRDRLNQPQHF. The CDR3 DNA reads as TGTGCCAGCAGTCGGGACAGGCTCAATCAGCCCCAGCATTTT.

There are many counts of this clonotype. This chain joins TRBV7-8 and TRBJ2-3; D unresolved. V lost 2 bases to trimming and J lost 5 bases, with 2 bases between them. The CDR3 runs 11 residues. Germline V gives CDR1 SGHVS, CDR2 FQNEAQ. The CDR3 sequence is CASSLKDTQYF. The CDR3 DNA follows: TGTGCCAGCAGCTTAAAAGATACGCAGTATTTT.